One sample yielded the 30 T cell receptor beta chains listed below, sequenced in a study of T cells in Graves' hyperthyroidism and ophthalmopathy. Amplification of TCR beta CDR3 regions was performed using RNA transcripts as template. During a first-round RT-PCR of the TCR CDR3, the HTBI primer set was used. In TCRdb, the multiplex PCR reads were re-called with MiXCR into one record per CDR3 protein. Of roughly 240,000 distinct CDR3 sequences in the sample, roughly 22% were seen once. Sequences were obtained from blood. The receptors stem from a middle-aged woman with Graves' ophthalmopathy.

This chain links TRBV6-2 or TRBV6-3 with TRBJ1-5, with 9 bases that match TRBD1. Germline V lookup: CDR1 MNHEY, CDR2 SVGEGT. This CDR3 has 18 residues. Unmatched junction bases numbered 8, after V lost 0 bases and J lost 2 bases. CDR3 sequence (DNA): TGTGCCAGCAGTTACTCCGGACAGGGGTTTAATGGCAATCAGCCCCAGCATTTT. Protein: CASSYSGQGFNGNQPQHF.

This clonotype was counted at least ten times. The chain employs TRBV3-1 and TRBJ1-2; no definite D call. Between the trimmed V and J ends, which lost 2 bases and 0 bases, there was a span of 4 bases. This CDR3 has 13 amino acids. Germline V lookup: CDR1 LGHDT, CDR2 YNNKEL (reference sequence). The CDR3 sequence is CASSQTSNYGYTF. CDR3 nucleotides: TGTGCCAGCAGCCAAACATCTAACTATGGCTACACCTTC. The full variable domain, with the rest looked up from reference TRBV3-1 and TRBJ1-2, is DTAVSQTPKYLVTQMGNDKSIKCEQNLGHDTMYWYKQDSKKFLKIMFSYNNKELIINETVPNRFSPKSPDKAHLNLHINSLELGDSAVYFCASSQTSNYGYTFGSGTRLTVV.

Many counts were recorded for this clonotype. The CDR3 nucleotides read TGTGCCAGCAGCCCGACACAGGACCGAGCCGGCTACACCTTC. Translated: CASSPTQDRAGYTF. This chain joins TRBV3-1 and TRBJ1-2, with D possibly TRBD1 on 5 matching bases. The CDR3 has 14 amino acids. With 4 bases removed from V and 8 bases from J, the gap between germline ends came to 17 bases. Per the germline V gene, CDR1 is LGHDT and CDR2 is YNNKEL (reference sequence).

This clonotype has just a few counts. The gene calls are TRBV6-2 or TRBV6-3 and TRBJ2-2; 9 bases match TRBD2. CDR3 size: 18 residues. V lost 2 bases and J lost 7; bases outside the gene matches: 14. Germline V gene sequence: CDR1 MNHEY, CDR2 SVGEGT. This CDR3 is CASSYTGAAGGPGGELFF. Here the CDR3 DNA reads TGTGCCAGCAGTTACACGGGTGCGGCGGGAGGGCCGGGCGGGGAGCTGTTTTTT.

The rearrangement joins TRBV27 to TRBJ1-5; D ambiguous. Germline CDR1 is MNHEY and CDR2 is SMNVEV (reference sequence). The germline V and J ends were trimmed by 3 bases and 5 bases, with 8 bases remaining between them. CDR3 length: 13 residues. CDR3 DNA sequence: TGTGCCAGCAGTTTGGCGGGCCATCAGCCCCAGCATTTT. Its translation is CASSLAGHQPQHF.

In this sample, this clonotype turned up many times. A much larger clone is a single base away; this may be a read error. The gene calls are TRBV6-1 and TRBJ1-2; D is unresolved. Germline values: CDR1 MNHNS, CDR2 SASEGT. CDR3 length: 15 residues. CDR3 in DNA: TGTGTCAGCAGTGAAAAGGGCCTAATCGATTATGGCTACACCTTC. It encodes CVSSEKGLIDYGYTF.

For the CDR3, the DNA is TGCGCCAGCAGCGTCGGGCAGAACACCGGGGAGCTGTTTTTT. Amino acid sequence: CASSVGQNTGELFF. This chain connects TRBV5-1 to TRBJ2-2, with D unclear. The CDR3 has 14 residues. V lost 4 bases, J lost 1 base, and 8 bases lay in between. Germline assignment: CDR1 SGHRS and CDR2 YFSETQ.

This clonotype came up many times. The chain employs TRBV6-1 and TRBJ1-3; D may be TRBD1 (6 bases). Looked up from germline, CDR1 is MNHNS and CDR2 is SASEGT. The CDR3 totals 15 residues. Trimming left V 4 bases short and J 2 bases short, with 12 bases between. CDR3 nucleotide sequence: TGTGCCAGCAGTGGCGGGACACAACCTGGAAACACCATATATTTT. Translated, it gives CASSGGTQPGNTIYF.

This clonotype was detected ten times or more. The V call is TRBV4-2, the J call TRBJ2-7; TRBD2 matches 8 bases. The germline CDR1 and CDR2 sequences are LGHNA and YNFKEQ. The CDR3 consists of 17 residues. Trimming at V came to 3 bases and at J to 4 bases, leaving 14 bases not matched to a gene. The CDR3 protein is CASSQPPAGVTLYEQYF. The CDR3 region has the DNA TGTGCCAGCAGCCAGCCGCCAGCGGGAGTAACCCTTTACGAGCAGTACTTC.

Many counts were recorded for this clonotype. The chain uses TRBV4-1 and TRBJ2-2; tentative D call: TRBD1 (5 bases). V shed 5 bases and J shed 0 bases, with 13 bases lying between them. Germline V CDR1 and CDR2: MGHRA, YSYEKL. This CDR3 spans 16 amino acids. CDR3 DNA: TGCGCCAGCAGCAGCCAGGGCGAGACGAACACCGGGGAGCTGTTTTTT. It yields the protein CASSSQGETNTGELFF.

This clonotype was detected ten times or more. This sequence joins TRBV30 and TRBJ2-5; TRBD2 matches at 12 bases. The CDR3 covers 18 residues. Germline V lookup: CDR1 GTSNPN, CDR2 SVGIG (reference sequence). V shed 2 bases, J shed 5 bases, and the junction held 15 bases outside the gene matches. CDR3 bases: TGTGCCTGGAGTCCAAGACTTCAGACTAGCGGGAGTGGGGAGACCCAGTACTTC. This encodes CAWSPRLQTSGSGETQYF.

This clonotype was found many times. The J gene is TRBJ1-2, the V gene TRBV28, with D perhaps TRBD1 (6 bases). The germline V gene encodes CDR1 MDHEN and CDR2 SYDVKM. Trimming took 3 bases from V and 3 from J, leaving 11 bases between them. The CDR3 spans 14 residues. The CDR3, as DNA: TGTGCCAGCAGTTTGGAGACAGGATACTATGGCTACACCTTC. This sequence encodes CASSLETGYYGYTF.

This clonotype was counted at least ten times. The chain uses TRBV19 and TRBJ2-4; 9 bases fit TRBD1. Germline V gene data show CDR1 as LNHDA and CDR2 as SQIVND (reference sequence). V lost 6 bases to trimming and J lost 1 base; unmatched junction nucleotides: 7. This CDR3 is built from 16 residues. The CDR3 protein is CASRFTGGLAKNIQYF. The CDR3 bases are TGTGCCAGTAGATTTACAGGGGGCCTCGCCAAAAACATTCAGTACTTC.

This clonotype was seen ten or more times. Written as DNA, the CDR3 is TGTGCCAGCAGTTCTGGAGTTACTGGGGCCAACGTCCTGACTTTC. Residues: CASSSGVTGANVLTF. The V call is TRBV12-3 or TRBV12-4, the J call TRBJ2-6; D is uncertain. V was cut by 4 bases and J by 2 bases, with 9 bases left in between. The CDR3 spans 15 residues.

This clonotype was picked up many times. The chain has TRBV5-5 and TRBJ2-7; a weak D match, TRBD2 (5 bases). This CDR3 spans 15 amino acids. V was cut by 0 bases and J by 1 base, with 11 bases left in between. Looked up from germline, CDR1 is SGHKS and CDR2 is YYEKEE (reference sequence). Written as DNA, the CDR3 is TGTGCCAGCAGCTTGGGTGGTAGCGCTTCCTACGAGCAGTACTTC. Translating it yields CASSLGGSASYEQYF.

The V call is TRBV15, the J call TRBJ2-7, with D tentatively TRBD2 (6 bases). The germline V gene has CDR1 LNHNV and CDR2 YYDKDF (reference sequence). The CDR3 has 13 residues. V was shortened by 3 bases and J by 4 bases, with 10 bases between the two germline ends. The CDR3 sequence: CATSRGRSYEQYF. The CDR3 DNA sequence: TGTGCCACCAGCAGGGGGAGGAGTTACGAGCAGTACTTC.

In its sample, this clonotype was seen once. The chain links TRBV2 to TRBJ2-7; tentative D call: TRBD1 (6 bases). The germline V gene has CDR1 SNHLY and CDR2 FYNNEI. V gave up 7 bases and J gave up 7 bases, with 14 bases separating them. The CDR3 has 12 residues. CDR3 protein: CASTGHTGEQYF. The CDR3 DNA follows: TGTGCCAGCACGGGACACACTGGGGAGCAGTACTTC. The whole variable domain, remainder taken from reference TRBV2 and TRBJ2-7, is EPEVTQTPSHQVTQMGQEVILRCVPISNHLYFYWYRQILGQKVEFLVSFYNNEISEKSEIFDDQFSVERPDGSNFTLKIRSTKLEDSAMYFCASTGHTGEQYFGPGTRLTVT.

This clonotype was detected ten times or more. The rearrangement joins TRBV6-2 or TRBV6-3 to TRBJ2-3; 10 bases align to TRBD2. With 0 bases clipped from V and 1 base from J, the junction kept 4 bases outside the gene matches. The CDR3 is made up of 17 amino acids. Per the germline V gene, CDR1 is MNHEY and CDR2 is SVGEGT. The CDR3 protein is CASSYSGLASRTDTQYF. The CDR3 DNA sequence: TGTGCCAGCAGTTACTCGGGACTAGCGAGTCGCACAGATACGCAGTATTTT.

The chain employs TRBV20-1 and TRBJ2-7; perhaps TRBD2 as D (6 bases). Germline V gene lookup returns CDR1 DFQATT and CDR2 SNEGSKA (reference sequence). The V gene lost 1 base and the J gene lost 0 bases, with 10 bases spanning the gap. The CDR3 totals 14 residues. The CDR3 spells CSARGDLSSYEQYF. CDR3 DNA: TGCAGTGCTAGAGGGGACTTATCCTCCTACGAGCAGTACTTC.

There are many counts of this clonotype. DNA of the CDR3: TGTGCCACCAGTGATGCCATAGCGGGCAGACCCAGCGAGCAGTACTTC. It translates to CATSDAIAGRPSEQYF. The rearrangement links TRBV24-1 to TRBJ2-7; 7 bases agree with TRBD2. Germline V gene data show CDR1 as KGHDR and CDR2 as SFDVKD. V was clipped by 3 bases and J by 6 bases; unmatched bases: 13. There are 16 residues in the CDR3.

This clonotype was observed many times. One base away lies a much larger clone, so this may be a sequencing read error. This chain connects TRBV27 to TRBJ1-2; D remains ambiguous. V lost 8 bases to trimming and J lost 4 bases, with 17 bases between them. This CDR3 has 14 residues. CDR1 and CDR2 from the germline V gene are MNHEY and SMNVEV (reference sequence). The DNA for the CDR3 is TGTGCCAGCGCCCCCTACCCGGGAACCTATGGCTACACCTTC. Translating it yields CASAPYPGTYGYTF.

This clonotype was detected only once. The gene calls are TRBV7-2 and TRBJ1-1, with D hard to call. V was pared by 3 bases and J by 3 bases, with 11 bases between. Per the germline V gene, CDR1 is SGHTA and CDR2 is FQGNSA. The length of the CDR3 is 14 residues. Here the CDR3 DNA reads TGTGCCAGCAGCTTCCCCCCCCGTTACACTGAAGCTTTCTTT. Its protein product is CASSFPPRYTEAFF.

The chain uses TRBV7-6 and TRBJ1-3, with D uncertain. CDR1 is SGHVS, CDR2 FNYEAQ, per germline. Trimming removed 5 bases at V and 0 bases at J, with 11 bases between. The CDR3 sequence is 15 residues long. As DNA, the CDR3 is TGTGCCAGCAGCCCAGATCCCACCTCTGGAAACACCATATATTTT. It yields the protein CASSPDPTSGNTIYF. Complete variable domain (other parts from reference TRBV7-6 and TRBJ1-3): GAGVSQSPRYKVTKRGQDVALRCDPISGHVSLYWYRQALGQGPEFLTYFNYEAQQDKSGLPNDRFSAERPEGSISTLTIQRTEQRDSAMYRCASSPDPTSGNTIYFGEGSWLTVV.

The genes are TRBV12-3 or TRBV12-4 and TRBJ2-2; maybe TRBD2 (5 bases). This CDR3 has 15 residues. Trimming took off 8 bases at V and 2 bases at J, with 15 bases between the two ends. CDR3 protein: CASGKPTINTGELFF. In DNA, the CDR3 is TGTGCCAGCGGAAAACCGACTATTAACACCGGGGAGCTGTTTTTT.

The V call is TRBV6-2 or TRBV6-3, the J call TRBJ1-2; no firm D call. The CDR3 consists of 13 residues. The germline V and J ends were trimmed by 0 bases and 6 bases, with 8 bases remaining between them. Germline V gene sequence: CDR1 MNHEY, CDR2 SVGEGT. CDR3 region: CASSYSNGNGYTF. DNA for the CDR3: TGTGCCAGCAGTTACTCGAACGGGAATGGCTACACCTTC.

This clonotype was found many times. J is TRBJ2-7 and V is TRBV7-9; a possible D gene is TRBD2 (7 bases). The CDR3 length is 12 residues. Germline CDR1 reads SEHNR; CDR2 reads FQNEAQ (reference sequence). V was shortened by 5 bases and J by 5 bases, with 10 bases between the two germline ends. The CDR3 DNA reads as TGTGCCAGCAGCCCGGGGGGCCACGAGCAGTACTTC. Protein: CASSPGGHEQYF.

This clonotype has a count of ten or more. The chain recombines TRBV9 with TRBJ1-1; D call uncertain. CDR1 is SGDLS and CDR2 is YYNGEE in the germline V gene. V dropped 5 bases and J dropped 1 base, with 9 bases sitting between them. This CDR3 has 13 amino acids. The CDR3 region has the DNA TGTGCCAGCAGTACTAACAGGAACACTGAAGCTTTCTTT. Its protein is CASSTNRNTEAFF.

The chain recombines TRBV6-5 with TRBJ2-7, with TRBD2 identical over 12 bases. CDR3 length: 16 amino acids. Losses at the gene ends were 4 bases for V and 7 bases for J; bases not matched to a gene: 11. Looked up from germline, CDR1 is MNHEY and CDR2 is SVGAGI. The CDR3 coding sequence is TGTGCCAGCAGTTCGCTGGGACTAGCGGGTGGGGTTGAGCAGTACTTC. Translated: CASSSLGLAGGVEQYF.

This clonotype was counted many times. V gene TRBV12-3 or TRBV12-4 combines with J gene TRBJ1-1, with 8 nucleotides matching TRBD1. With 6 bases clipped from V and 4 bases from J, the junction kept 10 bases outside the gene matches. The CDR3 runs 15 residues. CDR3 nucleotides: TGTGCCAGCAGCCCCAGGGGGCTAAGGACCACTGAAGCTTTCTTT. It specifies CASSPRGLRTTEAFF.

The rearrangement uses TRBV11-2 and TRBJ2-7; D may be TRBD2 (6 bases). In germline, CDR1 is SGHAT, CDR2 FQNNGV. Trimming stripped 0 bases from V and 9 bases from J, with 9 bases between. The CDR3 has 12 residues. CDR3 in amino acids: CASSLDAGGQYF. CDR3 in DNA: TGTGCCAGCAGCTTAGATGCCGGGGGGCAGTACTTC.